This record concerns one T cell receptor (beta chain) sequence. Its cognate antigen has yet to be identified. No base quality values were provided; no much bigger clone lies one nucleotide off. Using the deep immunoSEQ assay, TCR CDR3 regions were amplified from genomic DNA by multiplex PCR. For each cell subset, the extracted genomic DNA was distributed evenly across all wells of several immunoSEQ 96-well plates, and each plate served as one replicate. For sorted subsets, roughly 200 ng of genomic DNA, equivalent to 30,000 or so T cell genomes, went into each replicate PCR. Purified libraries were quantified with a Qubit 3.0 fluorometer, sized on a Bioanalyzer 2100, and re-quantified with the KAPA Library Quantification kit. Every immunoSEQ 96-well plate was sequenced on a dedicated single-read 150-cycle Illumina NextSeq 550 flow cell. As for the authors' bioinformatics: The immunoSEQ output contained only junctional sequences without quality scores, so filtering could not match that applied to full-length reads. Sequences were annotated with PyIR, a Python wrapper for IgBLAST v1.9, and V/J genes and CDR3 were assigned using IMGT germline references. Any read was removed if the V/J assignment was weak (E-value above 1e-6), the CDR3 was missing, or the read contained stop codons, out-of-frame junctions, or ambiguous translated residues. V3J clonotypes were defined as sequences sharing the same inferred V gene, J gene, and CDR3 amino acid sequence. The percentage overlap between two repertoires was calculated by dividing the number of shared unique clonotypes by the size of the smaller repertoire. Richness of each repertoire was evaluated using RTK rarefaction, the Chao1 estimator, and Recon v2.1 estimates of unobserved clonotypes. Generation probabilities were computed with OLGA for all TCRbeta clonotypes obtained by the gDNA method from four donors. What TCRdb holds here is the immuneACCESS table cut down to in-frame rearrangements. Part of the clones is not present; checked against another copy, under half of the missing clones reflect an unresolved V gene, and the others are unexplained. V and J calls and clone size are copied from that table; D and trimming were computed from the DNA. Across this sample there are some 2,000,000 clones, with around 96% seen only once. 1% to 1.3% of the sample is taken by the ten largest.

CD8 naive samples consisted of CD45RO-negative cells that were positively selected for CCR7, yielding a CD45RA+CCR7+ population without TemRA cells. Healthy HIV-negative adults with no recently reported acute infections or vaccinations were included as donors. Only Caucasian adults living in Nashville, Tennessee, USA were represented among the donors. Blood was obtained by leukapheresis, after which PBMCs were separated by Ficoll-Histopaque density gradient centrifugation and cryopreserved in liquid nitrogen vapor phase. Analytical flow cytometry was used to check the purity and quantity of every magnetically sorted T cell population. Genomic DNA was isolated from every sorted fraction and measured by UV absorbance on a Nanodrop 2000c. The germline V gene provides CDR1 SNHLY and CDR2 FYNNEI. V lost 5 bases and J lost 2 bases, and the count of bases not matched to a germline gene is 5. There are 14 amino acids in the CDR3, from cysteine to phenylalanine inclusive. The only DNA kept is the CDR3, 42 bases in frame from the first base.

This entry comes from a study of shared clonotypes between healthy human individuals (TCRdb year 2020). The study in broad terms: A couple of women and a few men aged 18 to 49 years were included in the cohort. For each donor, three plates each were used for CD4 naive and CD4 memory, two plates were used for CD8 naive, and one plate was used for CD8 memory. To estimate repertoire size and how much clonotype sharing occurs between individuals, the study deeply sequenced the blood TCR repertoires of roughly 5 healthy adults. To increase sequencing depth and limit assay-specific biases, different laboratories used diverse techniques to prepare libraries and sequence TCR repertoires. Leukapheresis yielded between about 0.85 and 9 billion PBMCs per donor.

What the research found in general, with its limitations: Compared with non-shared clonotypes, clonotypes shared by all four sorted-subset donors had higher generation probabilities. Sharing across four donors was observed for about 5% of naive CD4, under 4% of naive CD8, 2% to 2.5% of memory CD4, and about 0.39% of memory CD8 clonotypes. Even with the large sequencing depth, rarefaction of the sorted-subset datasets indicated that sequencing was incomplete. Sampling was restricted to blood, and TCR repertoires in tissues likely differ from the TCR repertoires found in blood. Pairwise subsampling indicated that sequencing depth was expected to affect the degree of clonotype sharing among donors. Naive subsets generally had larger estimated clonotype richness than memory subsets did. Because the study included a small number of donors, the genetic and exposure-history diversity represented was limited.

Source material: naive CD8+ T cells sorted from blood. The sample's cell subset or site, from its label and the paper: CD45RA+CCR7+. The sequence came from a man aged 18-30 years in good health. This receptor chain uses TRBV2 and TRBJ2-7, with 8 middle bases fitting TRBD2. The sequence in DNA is TGTGCCAGCAGTTTAGCGGGGACTACCTACGAGCAGTACTTC. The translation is CASSLAGTTYEQYF.